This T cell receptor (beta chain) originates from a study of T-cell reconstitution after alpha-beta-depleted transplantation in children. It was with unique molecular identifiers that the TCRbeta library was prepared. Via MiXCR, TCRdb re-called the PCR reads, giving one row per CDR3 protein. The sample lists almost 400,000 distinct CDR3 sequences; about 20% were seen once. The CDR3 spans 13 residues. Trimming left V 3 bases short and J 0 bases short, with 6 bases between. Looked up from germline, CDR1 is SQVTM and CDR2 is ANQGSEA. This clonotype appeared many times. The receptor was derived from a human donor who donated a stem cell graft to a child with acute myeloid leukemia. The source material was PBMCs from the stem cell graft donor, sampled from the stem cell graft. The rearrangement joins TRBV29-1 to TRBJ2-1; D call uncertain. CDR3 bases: TGCAGCGTTGATTGGAGCTCCTACAATGAGCAGTTCTTC. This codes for CSVDWSSYNEQFF.